This T cell receptor (beta chain) was recovered during a study of T cells expressing NK-cell markers. Study details: Within the sequenced cohort of eight donors, seven exhibited HCMV seropositivity and one was seronegative. The study's findings and limits: In more than five donors, dominant CD3+CD56+NKG2C+ clones formed roughly 1.0-7.5% of CD8+ cells.

cDNA encoding TCR beta was synthesized via 5'RACE template switching incorporating UMIs. Each CDR3 protein gets one entry in TCRdb, which reprocessed the 5' RACE reads and gives no DNA. The listing records roughly 160,000 distinct CDR3 sequences. A remark on this clonotype: The target antigen is unknown.

The sample comprised blood T cells: a sorted CD56 or NKG2C T cell subset, CD4+ or CD8+ T cells, or bulk PBMC T cells (not recorded which). The sequence came from a woman aged 18-70 years in good health.

CDR3 residues: CASSSPPGQIQVYGYTF. This chain links TRBV7-9 with TRBJ1-2; without DNA, the TCRdb call of TRBD1 cannot be checked. This CDR3 is built from 17 residues. Germline-derived CDR1 and CDR2 are SEHNR and FQNEAQ (reference sequence). The full variable domain, its missing parts supplied by reference TRBV7-9 and TRBJ1-2, is DTGVSQNPRHKITKRGQNVTFRCDPISEHNRLYWYRQTLGQGPEFLTYFQNEAQLEKSRLLSDRFSAERPKGSFSTLEIQRTEQGDSAMYLCASSSPPGQIQVYGYTFGSGTRLTVV.